The 16 T cell receptor beta chains below come from one sample, sequenced in a study of Graves' ophthalmopathy and Graves' hyperthyroidism. As the template, RNA transcripts were used to amplify TCR beta CDR3 regions. Scientists carried out first-round RT-PCR using HTBI primers and then a second-round multiplex PCR. TCRdb reanalysed the multiplex PCR reads using MiXCR and keeps one entry per CDR3 protein. The sample has around 1.1 million distinct CDR3 sequences; 36% are singletons. The sample comprised peripheral blood or thyroid tissue (not recorded which). The receptors stem from an adult man with Graves' hyperthyroidism.

This sequence joins TRBV10-2 and TRBJ1-2; D is ambiguous. V gave up 6 bases and J gave up 7 bases, with 18 bases separating them. Germline V lookup: CDR1 WSHSY, CDR2 SAAADI. The CDR3 contains 14 residues. The CDR3, as DNA: TGCGCCAGCAGCTCCGGGAGAACTGTTGCTGGCTACACCTTC. It is translated as CASSSGRTVAGYTF.

The table lists this clonotype with many counts. V is TRBV7-9 and J is TRBJ1-3; 9 nucleotides agree with TRBD1. Trimming at V came to 5 bases and at J to 8 bases, leaving 7 bases not matched to a gene. Per the germline V gene, CDR1 is SEHNR and CDR2 is FQNEAQ (reference sequence). This CDR3 contains 14 residues. CDR3 DNA: TGTGCCAGCAGCACAGGGGGCGCCGGGTACACCATATATTTT. Translating it yields CASSTGGAGYTIYF. Full variable domain (outside the CDR3, taken from reference TRBV7-9 and TRBJ1-3): DTGVSQNPRHKITKRGQNVTFRCDPISEHNRLYWYRQTLGQGPEFLTYFQNEAQLEKSRLLSDRFSAERPKGSFSTLEIQRTEQGDSAMYLCASSTGGAGYTIYFGEGSWLTVV.

The chain carries TRBV6-6 and TRBJ2-7; 7 positions agree with TRBD1. The germline V gene encodes CDR1 MNHNY and CDR2 SVGAGI (reference sequence). V gave up 8 bases and J gave up 6 bases; unmatched junction bases: 16. This CDR3 is 15 amino acids long. CDR3 sequence reads: CASGYRGFVRLEQYF. As DNA, the CDR3 is TGTGCCAGCGGGTACAGGGGTTTCGTACGGCTCGAGCAGTACTTC.

The gene calls are TRBV6-2 or TRBV6-3 and TRBJ1-2; D not resolved. V was trimmed by 8 bases and J by 5 bases, leaving 15 bases between them. Per germline, CDR1 MNHEY and CDR2 SVGEGT. This CDR3 is built from 13 residues. In DNA form, the CDR3 reads TGTGCCAGCCAAGATGGATGGGCGTATGGCTACACCTTC. It translates to CASQDGWAYGYTF.

The CDR3: CAISLSSGSGNTIYF. Here the CDR3 DNA reads TGTGCCATCAGTTTATCTTCAGGCTCTGGAAACACCATATATTTT. The chain is built from TRBV10-3 and TRBJ1-3; unclear D gene. Germline CDR1 is ENHRY and CDR2 is SYGVKD. V gave up 5 bases and J gave up 0 bases, with 11 bases separating them. There are 15 residues in the CDR3.

This clonotype was seen many times. This sequence joins TRBV6-6 and TRBJ2-5; no clear D. Looked up from germline, CDR1 is MNHNY and CDR2 is SVGAGI (reference sequence). Trimming removed 5 bases at V and 5 bases at J, with 15 bases between. The CDR3 contains 14 residues. The CDR3 coding sequence is TGTGCCAGCAGTCCCCAGGCGTCCGCGGAGACCCAGTACTTC. It translates to CASSPQASAETQYF.

The rearrangement joins TRBV19 to TRBJ1-5; D is unclear. Germline V lookup: CDR1 LNHDA, CDR2 SQIVND (reference sequence). CDR3 length: 16 amino acids. Trimming removed 3 bases from V and 0 bases from J, with 12 bases in between. CDR3 sequence (DNA): TGTGCCAGTAGTATTGTGGCAGAACGTAGCAATCAGCCCCAGCATTTT. Translated: CASSIVAERSNQPQHF.

V is TRBV7-2 and J is TRBJ1-2; the D gene is possibly TRBD1 (5 bases). Germline CDR1 reads SGHTA; CDR2 reads FQGNSA. The CDR3 has 15 amino acids. Trimming pared 5 bases from V and 0 bases from J, leaving 13 bases between. The CDR3 DNA is TGTGCCAGCAGCCACCGGGACGGGACTAACTATGGCTACACCTTC. This translates into CASSHRDGTNYGYTF.

This clonotype came up a few times. The CDR3 sequence is CSASPARTEQYF. CDR3 bases: TGCAGTGCTAGTCCTGCCCGGACCGAGCAGTACTTC. The V gene is TRBV20-1, the J gene TRBJ2-7; the D is unclear. Germline-derived CDR1 and CDR2 are DFQATT and SNEGSKA (reference sequence). The CDR3 is 12 amino acids. Trimming cost V 3 bases and J 6 bases, with 12 bases left between them.

This clonotype was picked up many times. V and J are TRBV7-9 and TRBJ2-7; possible D gene TRBD2, 5 bases. The germline V and J ends were trimmed by 5 bases and 5 bases, with 16 bases remaining between them. CDR1 is SEHNR, CDR2 FQNEAQ, per germline (reference sequence). This CDR3 is built from 14 residues. CDR3 sequence (DNA): TGTGCCAGCAGCCCCCTCGGTTTGGGAGACGAGCAGTACTTC. It codes for CASSPLGLGDEQYF.

This clonotype has ten or more counts. This sequence joins TRBV6-1 and TRBJ1-5, with TRBD1 matching over 11 bases. This CDR3 is built from 14 residues. Germline V gene lookup returns CDR1 MNHNS and CDR2 SASEGT. V shed 6 bases and J 7 bases; nucleotides not matched to a gene: 5. The CDR3 here is CASRPGTGGQPQHF. The DNA for the CDR3 is TGTGCCAGCAGACCCGGGACAGGGGGACAGCCCCAGCATTTT.

Comments on this clonotype: A clone one base away is much larger, so this may be a read error. The CDR3 sequence is CASTPELAGGKGTYEEYF. CDR3 in DNA: TGCGCCAGCACCCCTGAACTAGCGGGAGGAAAAGGGACCTACGAGGAGTACTTC. The rearrangement links TRBV5-1 to TRBJ2-7; the match to TRBD2 covers 12 bases. The V gene's germline CDR1 is SGHRS and CDR2 YFSETQ. There are 18 residues in the CDR3.

The rearrangement joins TRBV7-9 to TRBJ2-7; a possible D gene is TRBD2 (6 bases). Trimming took 2 bases from V and 6 from J, leaving 20 bases between them. CDR1 and CDR2 (germline): SEHNR, FQNEAQ (reference sequence). This CDR3 has 16 residues. CDR3 region: CASSLRGTEAGREQYF. Here the CDR3 DNA reads TGTGCCAGCAGCTTAAGAGGGACTGAGGCCGGGCGCGAGCAGTACTTC.

This clonotype is a singleton in its sample. The chain combines TRBV10-3 with TRBJ1-1, with unresolved D. The V and J ends lost 9 bases and 1 base respectively, with 12 bases between them. In germline, CDR1 is ENHRY, CDR2 SYGVKD. The CDR3 runs 13 residues. CDR3 nucleotide sequence: TGTGCCATTTCCATGGACCCGAACACTGAAGCTTTCTTT. Translating gives CAISMDPNTEAFF.

This clonotype appeared a few times. This chain joins TRBV19 and TRBJ1-5; TRBD1 matches 7 bases. This CDR3 has 16 residues. CDR1 is LNHDA, CDR2 SQIVND, per germline (reference sequence). With V trimmed by 10 bases and J by 4 bases, 16 bases remained unmatched. CDR3 protein: CATTPVPGGHNQPQHF. In nucleotides, the CDR3 is TGTGCCACCACCCCAGTGCCAGGGGGTCATAATCAGCCCCAGCATTTT.

This clonotype was recorded many times. The chain joins TRBV10-2 to TRBJ2-2; D is uncertain. The CDR3 has 12 amino acids. With 4 bases removed from V and 7 bases from J, the gap between germline ends came to 7 bases. CDR1 WSHSY and CDR2 SAAADI come from the germline V gene. CDR3 coding DNA: TGCGCCAGCAGTGGTCTGGACGGGGAGCTGTTTTTT. Protein: CASSGLDGELFF.